This T cell receptor beta chain is drawn from a study of blood T cells in healthy people across ages. The ends were cut back, 5 bases at V and 6 bases at J, with 12 bases in the middle. CDR1 MRHNA and CDR2 SNTAGT come from the germline V gene. This CDR3 contains 13 residues. A sample-barcoded 5' primer and a J-beta primer mix were used in a second PCR of roughly 7 to 11 cycles. Each cDNA molecule, via a template-switch adaptor with 12 random nucleotides, was tagged. TCRdb redid the calling of the 5' RACE reads with MiXCR, one entry per CDR3 protein. Counted here are about a million distinct CDR3 sequences, 51% occurring once; the ten biggest clones make up around a fifth. In this sample, this clonotype turned up many times.

The TCR sequence derives from a woman aged 55-70 years in good health. The sample taken for sequencing was blood. The chain is built from TRBV6-4 and TRBJ2-3; D remains unclear. The CDR3 nucleotides read TGTGCCAGCAGTTTGACCCAATGGGATACGCAGTATTTT. Protein sequence: CASSLTQWDTQYF.